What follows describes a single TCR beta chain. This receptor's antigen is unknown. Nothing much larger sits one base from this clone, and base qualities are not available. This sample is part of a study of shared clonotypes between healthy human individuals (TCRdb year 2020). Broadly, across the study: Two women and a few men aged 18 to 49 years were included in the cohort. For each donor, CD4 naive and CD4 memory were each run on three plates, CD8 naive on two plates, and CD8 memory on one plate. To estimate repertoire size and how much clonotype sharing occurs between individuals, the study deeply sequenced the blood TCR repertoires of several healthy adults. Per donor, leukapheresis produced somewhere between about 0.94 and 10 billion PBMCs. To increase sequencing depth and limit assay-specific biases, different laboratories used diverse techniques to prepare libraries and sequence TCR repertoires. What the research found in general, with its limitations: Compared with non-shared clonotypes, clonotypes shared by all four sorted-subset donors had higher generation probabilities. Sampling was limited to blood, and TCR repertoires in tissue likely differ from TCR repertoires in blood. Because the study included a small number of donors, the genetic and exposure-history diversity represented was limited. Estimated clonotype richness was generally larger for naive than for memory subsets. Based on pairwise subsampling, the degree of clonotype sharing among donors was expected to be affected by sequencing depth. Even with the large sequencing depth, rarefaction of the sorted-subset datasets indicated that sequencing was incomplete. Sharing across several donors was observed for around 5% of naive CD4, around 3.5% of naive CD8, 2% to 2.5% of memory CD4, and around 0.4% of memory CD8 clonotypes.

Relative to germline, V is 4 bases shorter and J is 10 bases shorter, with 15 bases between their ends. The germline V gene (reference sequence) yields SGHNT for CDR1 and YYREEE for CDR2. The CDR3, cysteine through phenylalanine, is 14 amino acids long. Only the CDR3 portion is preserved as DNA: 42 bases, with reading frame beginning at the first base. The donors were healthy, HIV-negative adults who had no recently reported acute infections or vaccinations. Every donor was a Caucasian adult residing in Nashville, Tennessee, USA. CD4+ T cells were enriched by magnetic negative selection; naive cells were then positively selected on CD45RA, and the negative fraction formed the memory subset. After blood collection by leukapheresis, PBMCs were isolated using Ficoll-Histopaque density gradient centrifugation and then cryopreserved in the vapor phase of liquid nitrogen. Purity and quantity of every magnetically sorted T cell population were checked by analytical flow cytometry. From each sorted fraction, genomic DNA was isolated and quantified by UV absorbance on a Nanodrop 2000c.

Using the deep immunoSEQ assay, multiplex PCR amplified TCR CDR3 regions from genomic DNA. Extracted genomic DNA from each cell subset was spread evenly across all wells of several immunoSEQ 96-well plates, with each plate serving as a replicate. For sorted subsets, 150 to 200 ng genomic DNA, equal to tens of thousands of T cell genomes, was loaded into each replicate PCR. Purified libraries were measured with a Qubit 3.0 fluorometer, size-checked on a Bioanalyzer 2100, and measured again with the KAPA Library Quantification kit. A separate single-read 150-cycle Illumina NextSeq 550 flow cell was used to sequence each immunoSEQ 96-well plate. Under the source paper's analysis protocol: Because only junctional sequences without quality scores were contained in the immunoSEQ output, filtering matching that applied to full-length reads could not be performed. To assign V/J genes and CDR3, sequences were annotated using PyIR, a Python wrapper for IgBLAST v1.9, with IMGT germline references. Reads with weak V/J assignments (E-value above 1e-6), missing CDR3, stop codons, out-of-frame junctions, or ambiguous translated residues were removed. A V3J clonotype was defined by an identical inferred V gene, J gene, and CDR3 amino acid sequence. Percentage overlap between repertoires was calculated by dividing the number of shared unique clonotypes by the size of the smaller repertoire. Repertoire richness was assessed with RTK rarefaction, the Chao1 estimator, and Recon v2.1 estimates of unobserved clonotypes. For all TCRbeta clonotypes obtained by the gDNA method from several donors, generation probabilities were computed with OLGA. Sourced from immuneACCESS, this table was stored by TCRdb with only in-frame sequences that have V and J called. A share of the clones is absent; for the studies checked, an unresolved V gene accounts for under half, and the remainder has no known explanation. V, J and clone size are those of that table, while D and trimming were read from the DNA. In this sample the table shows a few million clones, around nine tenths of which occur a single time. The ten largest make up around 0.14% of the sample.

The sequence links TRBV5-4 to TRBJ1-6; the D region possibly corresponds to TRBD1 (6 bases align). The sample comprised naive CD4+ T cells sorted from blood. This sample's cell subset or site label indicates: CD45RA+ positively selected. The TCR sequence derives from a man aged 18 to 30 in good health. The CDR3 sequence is CASSPEGEYSPLHF. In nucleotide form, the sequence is TGTGCCAGCAGCCCAGAGGGGGAGTACTCACCCCTCCACTTT.